This T cell receptor beta chain was recovered during a study of blood T cell repertoires in COVID-19. The V gene's germline CDR1 is SGHNT and CDR2 YYREEE (reference sequence). The V segment lost 0 bases and the J segment 11 bases; nucleotides outside the gene matches: 10. This CDR3 has 15 residues. Here immunoSEQ multiplex PCR was the method, and the copy in TCRdb shows in-frame clones only, minus some. The table has more than 150,000 clones, roughly four fifths seen once. Material for sequencing was peripheral blood. The genes are TRBV5-4 and TRBJ2-1; 8 positions agree with TRBD2. The receptor was isolated from a man in his 70s who had recovered from COVID-19. CDR3 in amino acids: CASSLEGGRSHKQFF. DNA for the CDR3: TGTGCCAGCAGCTTGGAGGGCGGGAGGAGCCACAAGCAGTTCTTC.